A selection of T cell receptor beta chains follows, all from one sample in a study of blood T cell repertoires in COVID-19. Repertoires were generated with immunoSEQ multiplex PCR, while TCRdb's copy carries only in-frame clones and drops some. The data contain 110,000 or so clones, about 85% of them singletons. Sequencing was carried out using peripheral blood. The receptors here all came from a human donor in a cohort sampled during active COVID-19. CDR3s include the opening cysteine and the closing phenylalanine or tryptophan. The D gene is left open where the match is weak. Not all rows give a size; the values are once, few, many and, for expanded clones, a class.

D gene	clone size	V gene	J gene	CDR3 DNA	CDR3 protein
TRBD2	once	TRBV4-3	TRBJ2-3	TGCGCCAGCAGCACCCGCGGGGGGGCCATAGATACGCAGTATTTT	CASSTRGGAIDTQYF
TRBD1	.	TRBV6-5	TRBJ2-7	TGTGCCAGCAGACCATCCCGACAGGGGTACGAGCAGTACTTC	CASRPSRQGYEQYF
.	.	TRBV6-5	TRBJ1-5	TGTGCCAGCAGTCCAGGACTGTTAGGCAATCAGCCCCAGCATTTT	CASSPGLLGNQPQHF
TRBD1	.	TRBV28	TRBJ2-7	TGTGCCAGCAGGAACACCGGGACAGGGGAATGGCAGTACTTC	CASRNTGTGEWQYF
.	.	TRBV10-3	TRBJ2-7	TGTGCCATCAGTGACCCGCGGGCGGGGAACGAGCAGTACTTC	CAISDPRAGNEQYF
TRBD1	.	TRBV6-2/TRBV6-3	TRBJ1-6	TGTGCCAGCAGTCTGGACAGGGTCGTGGGTTCACCCCTCCACTTT	CASSLDRVVGSPLHF
.	.	TRBV11-2	TRBJ2-1	TGTGCCAGCAGCTTCAGAAATGAGCAGTTCTTC	CASSFRNEQFF
TRBD1	.	TRBV7-2	TRBJ1-5	TGTGCCAGCAGCCTCCAGACAGGGACCAATCAGCCCCAGCATTTT	CASSLQTGTNQPQHF
.	.	TRBV12-3/TRBV12-4	TRBJ2-1	TGTGCCAGCAGTCAACAGGGTATCGAGCAGTTCTTC	CASSQQGIEQFF
.	.	TRBV10-1	TRBJ1-6	TGCGCCTGCTCGAGCTCCTATAATTCACCCCTCCACTTT	CACSSSYNSPLHF
.	.	TRBV30	TRBJ1-4	TGTGCCTGGAGTGTCTACGGGGGGTTTGAAAAACTGTTTTTT	CAWSVYGGFEKLFF
.	.	TRBV29-1	TRBJ2-2	TGCAGCGTGCGGCGCGGCGGGGAGCTGTTTTTT	CSVRRGGELFF
.	.	TRBV19	TRBJ1-1	TGTGCCAGTAGTATAGAGGGGCGACGCACTGAAGCTTTCTTT	CASSIEGRRTEAFF
.	once	TRBV28	TRBJ1-2	TGTGCCAGCAGTTGGGCCCGCAGGGTACCGAAGGATGGCTACACCTTC	CASSWARRVPKDGYTF
.	.	TRBV28	TRBJ1-5	TGTGCCAGCAGTTCCCCCCGAAGCGGGGGTCAGCCCCAGCATTTT	CASSSPRSGGQPQHF
.	few	TRBV6-1	TRBJ1-6	TGTGCCAGCAGTGAGGCTCAGGGTAATTCACCCCTCCACTTT	CASSEAQGNSPLHF
.	.	TRBV7-2	TRBJ2-7	TGTGCCAGCAGCTTAGGTAGCGGAAGCTCCTACGAGCAGTACTTC	CASSLGSGSSYEQYF
TRBD1	.	TRBV27	TRBJ1-2	TGTGCCAGCAGTCCGTCAGGGACAGTCGATTACGGCTACACCTTC	CASSPSGTVDYGYTF
TRBD1	.	TRBV2	TRBJ1-1	TGTGCCAGCATGACAGGGGAGCGGACTGAAGCTTTCTTT	CASMTGERTEAFF
.	.	TRBV7-9	TRBJ1-6	TGTGCCAGCAGCCGTCGAGGGACTAGCTCCTATAATTCACCCCTCCACTTT	CASSRRGTSSYNSPLHF
TRBD1	.	TRBV6-6	TRBJ1-1	TGTGCCAGCAGTTACTCCCGACAGGGGGCTGGAACTGAAGCTTTCTTT	CASSYSRQGAGTEAFF
.	.	TRBV7-9	TRBJ1-3	TGTGCCAGCAGCCCCGACAGGAACTCTGGAAACACCATATATTTT	CASSPDRNSGNTIYF
.	.	TRBV6-1	TRBJ1-5	TGTGCCAGCAGTGAAGCTCGCAGGGTGAATCAGCCCCAGCATTTT	CASSEARRVNQPQHF
.	.	TRBV10-2	TRBJ1-4	TGCGCCAGCAGTGTGGGGGCGCGGGAAAAACTGTTTTTT	CASSVGAREKLFF
TRBD1	.	TRBV7-2	TRBJ1-2	TGTGCCAGCAGCTTTACAGGGGGCGATGGCTACACCTTC	CASSFTGGDGYTF
TRBD1	once	TRBV5-4	TRBJ2-2	TGTGCCAGCAGCTTAGCTTACAGGGGGTCCGGGGAGCTGTTTTTT	CASSLAYRGSGELFF
TRBD1	.	TRBV6-5	TRBJ2-7	TGTGCCAGCACAACCGGGACAGGGGACTACGAGCAGTACTTC	CASTTGTGDYEQYF
TRBD2	.	TRBV27	TRBJ2-7	TGTGCCAGCAGTTTACTAGCGGGGGTTGGCGAGCAGTACTTC	CASSLLAGVGEQYF
TRBD1	.	TRBV28	TRBJ2-5	TGTGCCAGCAGACCGACAGGGCAAGAGACCCAGTACTTC	CASRPTGQETQYF
.	.	TRBV3-1/TRBV3-2	TRBJ1-1	TGTGCCAGCAGCCAAGGGACAGCGGAGAACACTGAAGCTTTCTTT	CASSQGTAENTEAFF
.	.	TRBV7-8	TRBJ2-7	TGTGCCAGCAGCCCCCAGGGCCCCGCCTACGAGCAGTACTTC	CASSPQGPAYEQYF
TRBD2	few	TRBV7-9	TRBJ2-7	TGTGCCAGCAGCTTAGCGATGGTAGCGGGGGGCTACGAGCAGTACTTC	CASSLAMVAGGYEQYF
.	.	TRBV6-2/TRBV6-3	TRBJ2-7	TGTGCCAGCAGTTACACCCAATTCGGGACTGATTCCTACGAGCAGTACTTC	CASSYTQFGTDSYEQYF
.	.	TRBV10-3	TRBJ2-7	TGTGCCATCAGTGTGGCAGGGAAAGACCACGAGCAGTACTTC	CAISVAGKDHEQYF
TRBD1	.	TRBV3-1/TRBV3-2	TRBJ1-4	TGTGCCAGCAGCCAACCCCGGACAGGGTCTTTTAATGAAAAACTGTTTTTT	CASSQPRTGSFNEKLFF
.	.	TRBV6-1	TRBJ1-5	TGTGCCAGCAGTGAGAGCCGGGGGGTCAATCAGCCCCAGCATTTT	CASSESRGVNQPQHF
.	.	TRBV9	TRBJ2-5	TGTGCCAGCAGCGTAGCTGGCAGGGATCAAGAGACCCAGTACTTC	CASSVAGRDQETQYF
TRBD1	.	TRBV15	TRBJ1-5	TGTGCCACCAGCAAACGGACAGGGCCCGGCGATCAGCCCCAGCATTTT	CATSKRTGPGDQPQHF
.	.	TRBV6-5	TRBJ2-1	TGTGCCAGCAGTTACGAGGTAGACAATGAGCAGTTCTTC	CASSYEVDNEQFF
.	.	TRBV19	TRBJ1-5	TGTGCCAGTAGTCGCAGTGGGCAAATTAGCAATCAGCCCCAGCATTTT	CASSRSGQISNQPQHF
.	.	TRBV5-1	TRBJ1-6	TGCGCCAGCAGCTTGGAAGGGGCCGATTCACCCCTCCACTTT	CASSLEGADSPLHF